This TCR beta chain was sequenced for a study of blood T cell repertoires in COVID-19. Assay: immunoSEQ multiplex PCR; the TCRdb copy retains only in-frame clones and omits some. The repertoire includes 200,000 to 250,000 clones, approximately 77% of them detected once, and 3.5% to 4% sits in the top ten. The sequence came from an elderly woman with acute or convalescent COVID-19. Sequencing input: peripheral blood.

The CDR3 DNA sequence: TGTGCCAGCAGTGATTCTCAGGGCAACTATGGCTACACCTTC. Translating gives CASSDSQGNYGYTF. The chain links TRBV6-1 to TRBJ1-2; D possibly corresponds to TRBD1 (5 bases). CDR1 and CDR2 from the germline V gene are MNHNS and SASEGT. Trimming left V 3 bases short and J 2 bases short, with 10 bases between. The CDR3 is made up of 14 amino acids.